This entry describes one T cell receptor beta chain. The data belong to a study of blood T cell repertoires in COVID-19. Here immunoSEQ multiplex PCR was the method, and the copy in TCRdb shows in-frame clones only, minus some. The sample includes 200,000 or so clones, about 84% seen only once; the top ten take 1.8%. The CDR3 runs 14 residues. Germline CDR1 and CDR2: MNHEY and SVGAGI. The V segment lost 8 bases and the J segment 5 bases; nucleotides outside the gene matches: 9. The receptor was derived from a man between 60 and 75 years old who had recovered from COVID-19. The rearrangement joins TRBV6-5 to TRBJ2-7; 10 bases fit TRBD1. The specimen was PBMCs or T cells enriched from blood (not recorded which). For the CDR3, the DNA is TGTGCCAGCTCCGTTGACAGGGGGCTCGACGAGCAGTACTTC. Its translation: CASSVDRGLDEQYF.